This T cell receptor beta chain was identified during a study of metastatic and nonmetastatic thyroid tumors. This clone has at least ten counts. No antigen is known for it. Per the original methods: The authors used CDR3 differences across clinicopathological groups to build a distant-metastasis classifier for papillary thyroid cancer. With MiXCR, TCRdb called clones anew from the PCR reads. The V and J calls follow TCRdb's processing rather than the paper's. The sample shows tens of thousands of clones, 9% to 13% of them seen only once. None of the patients had undergone any treatment ahead of thyroid surgery. Study outcomes and limitations: A significant increase in TCR beta diversity was reportedly seen in malignant thyroid tumors relative to benign nodules, in blood and tumor.

The CDR3 extends over 14 amino acids. V was shortened by 2 bases and J by 8 bases, with 15 bases between the two germline ends. Germline values: CDR1 SGHTA, CDR2 FQGNSA. This chain joins TRBV7-2 and TRBJ1-1; D ambiguous. This sequence was found in a male donor with papillary thyroid cancer or a benign thyroid nodule (not recorded which). Some clones in this sample may be carry-over from other donors' samples. Source material: blood. DNA of the CDR3: TGTGCCAGCAGCTTATCCGCAGCCCGGATGGAAGCTTTCTTT. Its protein product is CASSLSAARMEAFF.